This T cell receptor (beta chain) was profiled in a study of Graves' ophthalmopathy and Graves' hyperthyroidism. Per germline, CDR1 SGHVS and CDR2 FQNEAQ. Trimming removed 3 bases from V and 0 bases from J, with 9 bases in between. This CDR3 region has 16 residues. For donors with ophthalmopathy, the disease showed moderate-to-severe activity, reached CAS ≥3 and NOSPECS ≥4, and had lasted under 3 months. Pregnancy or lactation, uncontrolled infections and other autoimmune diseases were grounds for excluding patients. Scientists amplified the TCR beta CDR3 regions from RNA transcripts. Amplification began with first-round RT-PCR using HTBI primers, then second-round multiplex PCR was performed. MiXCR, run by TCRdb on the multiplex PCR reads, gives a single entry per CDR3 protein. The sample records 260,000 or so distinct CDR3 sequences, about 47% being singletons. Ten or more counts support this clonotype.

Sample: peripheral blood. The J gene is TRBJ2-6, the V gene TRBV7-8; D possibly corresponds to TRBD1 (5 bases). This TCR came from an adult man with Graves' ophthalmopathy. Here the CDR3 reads CASSFDQGSGANVLTF. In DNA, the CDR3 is TGTGCCAGCAGCTTCGACCAGGGCTCTGGGGCCAACGTCCTGACTTTC.